This T cell receptor (beta chain) derives from a study of regulatory T cells in long-lasting Graves disease. Germline V gene sequence: CDR1 DFQATT, CDR2 SNEGSKA (reference sequence). The CDR3 contains 12 residues. V dropped 2 bases and J dropped 2 bases, with 6 bases sitting between them. Both iRepertoire HTBI primers and Arm-PCR of CDR3 regions were used to build the TCR beta libraries. Using its own MiXCR run on the multiplex PCR reads, TCRdb lists one record per CDR3 protein. The profile shows approximately 390,000 distinct CDR3 sequences, about 16% of them singletons. Time point given: newly diagnosed GD, antithyroid drugs for less than 3 months. There was RNA extracted from PBMCs, and the TCR library was made from it. Study-level results: Persistent Graves' patients possessed reduced TCR diversity relative to recently diagnosed ones.

This clonotype was counted many times. Its antigen is still unknown. These data also featured in a second study, about T cells in Graves' hyperthyroidism and ophthalmopathy.

The chain joins TRBV20-1 to TRBJ1-1; D is ambiguous. This clonotype was obtained from a young woman with Graves disease. The material sequenced was peripheral blood mononuclear cells (PBMCs), taken at new diagnosis, from a patient treated with antithyroid drugs. CDR3 protein: CSARYGNTEAFF. The CDR3 nucleotides are TGCAGTGCTAGATACGGAAACACTGAAGCTTTCTTT.